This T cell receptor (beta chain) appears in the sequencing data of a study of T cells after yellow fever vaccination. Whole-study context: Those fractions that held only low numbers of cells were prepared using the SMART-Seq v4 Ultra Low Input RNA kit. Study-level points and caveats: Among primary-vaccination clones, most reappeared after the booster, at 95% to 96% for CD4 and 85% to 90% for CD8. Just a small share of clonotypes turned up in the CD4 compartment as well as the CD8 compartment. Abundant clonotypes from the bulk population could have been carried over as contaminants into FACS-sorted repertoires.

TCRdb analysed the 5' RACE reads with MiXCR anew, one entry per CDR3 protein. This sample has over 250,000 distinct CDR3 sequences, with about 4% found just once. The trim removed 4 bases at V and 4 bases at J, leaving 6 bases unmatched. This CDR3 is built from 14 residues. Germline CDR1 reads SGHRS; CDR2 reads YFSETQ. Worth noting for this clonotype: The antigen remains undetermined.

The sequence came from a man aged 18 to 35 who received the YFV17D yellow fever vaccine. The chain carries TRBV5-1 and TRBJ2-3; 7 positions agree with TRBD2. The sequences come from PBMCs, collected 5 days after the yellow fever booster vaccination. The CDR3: CASSDAGVADTQYF. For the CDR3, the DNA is TGCGCCAGCAGCGACGCGGGGGTGGCAGATACGCAGTATTTT.